The 3 T cell receptor beta chains below were found in one sample sequenced in a study of blood T cell repertoires in COVID-19. Some clones are missing from TCRdb's copy, which holds only in-frame ones; the method was immunoSEQ multiplex PCR. Among 160,000 or so clones, about four fifths were seen once, and the ten largest hold around 18%. Material for sequencing was PBMCs or T cells enriched from blood (not recorded which). The receptors originated from a man in his sixties who had recovered from COVID-19.

J is TRBJ2-4 and V is TRBV30, with 8 bases that match TRBD1. With V trimmed by 5 bases and J by 7 bases, 16 bases remained unmatched. The CDR3 extends over 16 amino acids. The germline gives CDR1 GTSNPN, CDR2 SVGIG (reference sequence). The CDR3 spells CAWGWGDRQWANIQYF. The CDR3 nucleotides read TGTGCCTGGGGGTGGGGGGACAGGCAATGGGCCAACATTCAGTACTTC.

This chain joins TRBV20-1 and TRBJ2-7; 13 nucleotides line up with TRBD2. Germline V lookup: CDR1 DFQATT, CDR2 SNEGSKA (reference sequence). The CDR3 runs 17 residues. V gave up 3 bases and J gave up 2 bases; unmatched junction bases: 10. Here the CDR3 reads CSASSWTSGSLPYEQYF. CDR3 bases: TGCAGTGCTAGTTCTTGGACTAGCGGGAGTCTCCCCTACGAGCAGTACTTC.

The chain joins TRBV7-2 to TRBJ1-1; no clear D gene. The CDR3 sequence is 14 residues long. V dropped 1 base and J dropped 7 bases, with 13 bases sitting between them. Germline CDR1 SGHTA, CDR2 FQGNSA. The CDR3 region is CASSLGRDSLEAFF. In DNA form, the CDR3 reads TGTGCCAGCAGCTTAGGACGGGATTCACTTGAAGCTTTCTTT.